The rows below give T cell receptor beta chains drawn from one sample of a study of T cell repertoires in cytomegalovirus infection. These TCRs' antigens remain unknown. From the reads, TCRdb called clonotypes with MiXCR, one entry per CDR3 protein. This sample carries about 83,000 distinct CDR3 sequences, around half of them seen once, and the ten largest clones take 85% to 95%. The source was CD8+ T cells from cultured PBMCs, collected from culture after CMV antigen stimulation. These receptors were taken from a human donor in good health (CMV status not recorded). Some clones in this sample may be carry-over from other donors' samples. Both conserved end residues are part of each CDR3. The D gene is left open where the match is weak. Not every row has a clone size; where given, it reads once, few, many or a size class.

CDR3 protein,CDR3 DNA,J gene,V gene,D gene,clone size
CASSSTPHRVGGYEQYF,TGTGCCAGCAGCTCAACCCCACACAGGGTCGGCGGCTACGAGCAGTACTTC,TRBJ2-7,TRBV11-2,NA,NA
CANSRGVVSTDTQYF,TGTGCCAACTCCCGGGGGGTAGTTAGCACAGATACGCAGTATTTT,TRBJ2-3,TRBV12-3/TRBV12-4,TRBD2,NA
CAIRKNTGELFF,TGTGCCATCAGAAAGAACACCGGGGAGCTGTTTTTT,TRBJ2-2,TRBV10-3,NA,few
CASSLQGPGQPQHF,TGTGCCAGCAGTTTACAGGGGCCGGGTCAGCCCCAGCATTTT,TRBJ1-5,TRBV27,NA,NA
CASSWGQGEEYNEQFF,TGTGCCAGCAGCTGGGGGCAGGGGGAGGAATACAATGAGCAGTTCTTC,TRBJ2-1,TRBV5-5,NA,few
CATSRTGGRQETQYF,TGTGCCACCAGCAGGACAGGGGGCCGACAAGAGACCCAGTACTTC,TRBJ2-5,TRBV15,TRBD1,NA
CASSLAMGISTYEQYF,TGTGCCAGCAGCTTAGCGATGGGGATTTCAACCTACGAGCAGTACTTC,TRBJ2-7,TRBV11-1,NA,NA
CASSTRTSGFSYEQYF,TGTGCCAGCAGTACCCGGACTAGCGGTTTCTCCTACGAGCAGTACTTC,TRBJ2-7,TRBV6-1,TRBD2,NA
CASSLFTGEETQYF,TGTGCCAGCAGCTTATTTACAGGGGAAGAGACCCAGTACTTC,TRBJ2-5,TRBV7-4,TRBD1,NA
CASSWGNYNEQFF,TGTGCCAGCAGCTGGGGGAACTACAATGAGCAGTTCTTC,TRBJ2-1,TRBV7-8,NA,NA
CSGREYNEQFF,TGCAGCGGGCGGGAATACAATGAGCAGTTCTTC,TRBJ2-1,TRBV29-1,NA,once
CSSTPDRGHYNEQFF,TGTTCCAGCACCCCGGACAGGGGGCACTACAATGAGCAGTTCTTC,TRBJ2-1,TRBV6-2/TRBV6-3,TRBD1,NA
CASSLFYEQYF,TGTGCCAGCAGCTTGTTCTACGAGCAGTACTTC,TRBJ2-7,TRBV7-8,NA,few
CASRQGSNQPQHF,TGTGCCAGCCGGCAGGGTAGCAATCAGCCCCAGCATTTT,TRBJ1-5,TRBV6-1,NA,NA
CASSLSSTSGSSYEQYF,TGTGCCAGCAGTTTGAGTTCGACTAGCGGGAGCTCCTACGAGCAGTACTTC,TRBJ2-7,TRBV12-3/TRBV12-4,TRBD2,NA
CASSAHRDHRSDEQFF,TGTGCCAGCAGCGCCCACCGGGACCATCGGAGCGATGAGCAGTTCTTC,TRBJ2-1,TRBV9,NA,NA
CASSPLAGVYNEQFF,TGCGCCAGCAGCCCACTAGCGGGTGTGTACAATGAGCAGTTCTTC,TRBJ2-1,TRBV4-1,TRBD2,NA
CASSQEQGRAEAFF,TGCGCCAGCAGCCAAGAGCAGGGGAGGGCTGAAGCTTTCTTT,TRBJ1-1,TRBV4-1,NA,few
CASSLKWGDEQFF,TGTGCCAGCAGCTTAAAATGGGGGGATGAGCAGTTCTTC,TRBJ2-1,TRBV7-2,NA,NA
CASSYSADNTEAFF,TGTGCCAGCAGTTACTCGGCGGACAACACTGAAGCTTTCTTT,TRBJ1-1,TRBV6-5,NA,NA
CASSLGLAGVGTGELFF,TGTGCCAGCAGCTTAGGGCTAGCGGGAGTTGGCACCGGGGAGCTGTTTTTT,TRBJ2-2,TRBV7-6,TRBD2,NA
CASSLASGVGDNEQFF,TGTGCCAGCAGCTTAGCTAGCGGGGTTGGGGACAATGAGCAGTTCTTC,TRBJ2-1,TRBV7-3,TRBD2,NA
CASSEGGMRNQPQHF,TGTGCCAGCAGTGAGGGGGGGATGCGCAATCAGCCCCAGCATTTT,TRBJ1-5,TRBV6-1,NA,NA
CASSHTSPGQEFYNEQFF,TGCGCCAGCAGCCATACATCTCCGGGACAGGAATTCTACAATGAGCAGTTCTTC,TRBJ2-1,TRBV4-1,TRBD1,NA
CASSLAEGDTEAFF,TGTGCCAGCAGCTTAGCGGAGGGAGACACTGAAGCTTTCTTT,TRBJ1-1,TRBV7-8,NA,NA
CASSLDYTAYEQYF,TGTGCCAGCAGCTTAGACTACACCGCCTACGAGCAGTACTTC,TRBJ2-7,TRBV7-9,NA,NA
CATTLGSDAYNEQFF,TGTGCCACCACCCTAGGCAGCGACGCCTACAATGAGCAGTTCTTC,TRBJ2-1,TRBV15,NA,many
CAISESGTGANQETQYF,TGTGCCATCAGTGAGTCGGGCACGGGAGCTAACCAAGAGACCCAGTACTTC,TRBJ2-5,TRBV10-3,NA,NA
CASSERSWGSLEAFF,TGTGCCAGCAGTGAAAGAAGTTGGGGCAGCCTCGAAGCTTTCTTT,TRBJ1-1,TRBV6-1,NA,NA
CASRGLAANEQFF,TGTGCCAGCAGGGGACTAGCGGCCAATGAGCAGTTCTTC,TRBJ2-1,TRBV12-3/TRBV12-4,TRBD2,NA
CASTVQGFPYNEQFF,TGTGCCAGCACCGTACAGGGATTTCCCTACAATGAGCAGTTCTTC,TRBJ2-1,TRBV12-3/TRBV12-4,NA,NA
CSARINSLPDNEQFF,TGCAGTGCTAGGATAAACTCTCTGCCTGACAATGAGCAGTTCTTC,TRBJ2-1,TRBV20-1,NA,NA
CASSEVPQGQPQHF,TGTGCCAGCAGTGAAGTCCCCCAGGGCCAGCCCCAGCATTTT,TRBJ1-5,TRBV6-1,NA,NA
CAVGQENTGELFF,TGTGCCGTAGGACAGGAGAACACCGGGGAGCTGTTTTTT,TRBJ2-2,TRBV6-5,TRBD1,NA
CSATSGVFRQETQYF,TGCAGTGCTACCTCAGGGGTATTTCGGCAAGAGACCCAGTACTTC,TRBJ2-5,TRBV20-1,NA,NA
CASSGRAQDTGELFF,TGTGCCAGCAGTGGGAGGGCGCAGGACACCGGGGAGCTGTTTTTT,TRBJ2-2,TRBV27,TRBD2,NA
CASSSTGGAYNEQFF,TGTGCCAGCAGCTCAACAGGGGGGGCTTACAATGAGCAGTTCTTC,TRBJ2-1,TRBV7-3,NA,NA
CASSFIPGASSYNSPLHF,TGTGCCAGCAGTTTCATCCCAGGGGCGAGCTCCTATAATTCACCCCTCCACTTT,TRBJ1-6,TRBV28,NA,NA
CSARELVGYEQYF,TGCAGTGCTAGGGAACTAGTTGGCTACGAGCAGTACTTC,TRBJ2-7,TRBV20-1,NA,NA
CASSSRDVSYEQYF,TGTGCCAGCAGCTCCCGGGACGTATCTTACGAGCAGTACTTC,TRBJ2-7,TRBV7-6,NA,NA
CASSYRLEVGLLDTQYF,TGTGCCAGCAGCTACAGGCTGGAGGTGGGCCTATTGGATACGCAGTATTTT,TRBJ2-3,TRBV28,NA,NA
CASSPGRTYEQYF,TGTGCCAGCAGCCCGGGGAGGACCTACGAGCAGTACTTC,TRBJ2-7,TRBV6-6,NA,NA
CASSLGGQRYEQYF,TGTGCCAGCAGTCTAGGGGGACAGCGCTACGAGCAGTACTTC,TRBJ2-7,TRBV12-3/TRBV12-4,TRBD1,NA
CASSPYGAAGQETQYF,TGTGCCAGCAGTCCATATGGGGCCGCGGGGCAAGAGACCCAGTACTTC,TRBJ2-5,TRBV27,NA,few
CASSPTRSSYNEQFF,TGTGCCAGCAGCCCAACTAGAAGCTCCTACAATGAGCAGTTCTTC,TRBJ2-1,TRBV7-6,NA,NA
CASSPFFTGDKSYEQYF,TGTGCCAGCAGCCCCTTTTTTACAGGAGATAAATCCTACGAGCAGTACTTC,TRBJ2-7,TRBV7-8,NA,few
CASSLSGGASGELFF,TGTGCCAGCAGCCTCAGCGGGGGGGCCTCCGGGGAGCTGTTTTTT,TRBJ2-2,TRBV7-3,TRBD2,few
CASSRGGPHEQYF,TGTGCCAGCAGTCGGGGGGGCCCCCACGAGCAGTACTTC,TRBJ2-7,TRBV27,TRBD2,NA
CASSFSGDRGYGNQPQHF,TGTGCCAGCAGCTTTTCAGGGGATAGGGGGTATGGCAATCAGCCCCAGCATTTT,TRBJ1-5,TRBV7-9,NA,NA
CASSLVDPNQPQHF,TGTGCCAGCAGTTTAGTCGATCCCAATCAGCCCCAGCATTTT,TRBJ1-5,TRBV12-3/TRBV12-4,NA,NA